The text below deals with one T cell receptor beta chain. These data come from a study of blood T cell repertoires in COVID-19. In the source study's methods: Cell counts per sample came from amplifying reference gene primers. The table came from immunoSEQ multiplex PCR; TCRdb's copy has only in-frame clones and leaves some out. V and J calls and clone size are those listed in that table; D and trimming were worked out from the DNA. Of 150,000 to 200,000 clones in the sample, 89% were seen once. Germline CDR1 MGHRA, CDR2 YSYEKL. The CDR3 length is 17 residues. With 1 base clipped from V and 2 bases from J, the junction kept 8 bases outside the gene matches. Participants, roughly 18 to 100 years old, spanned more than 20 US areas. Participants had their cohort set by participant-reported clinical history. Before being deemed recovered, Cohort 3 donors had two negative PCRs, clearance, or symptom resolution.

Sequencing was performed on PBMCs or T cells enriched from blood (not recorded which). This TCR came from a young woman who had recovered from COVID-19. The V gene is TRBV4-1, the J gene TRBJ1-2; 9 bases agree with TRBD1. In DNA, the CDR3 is TGCGCCAGCAGCCAAGCACCCTTCGGGACAGGGAACTATGGCTACACCTTC. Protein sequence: CASSQAPFGTGNYGYTF.